A selection of T cell receptor beta chains follows, all from one sample in a study of spatial heterogeneity in lung cancer. TCRdb itself ran the 5' RACE reads through MiXCR, one entry per CDR3 protein. Here the sample spans approximately 11,000 distinct CDR3 sequences, 12% being singletons. Sequenced material: lung tumor tissue, taken at surgery. The receptors were gathered from a female donor with early-stage non-small cell lung cancer. Both conserved end residues are part of each CDR3. D genes are given only for firm matches. Only some rows state a clone size, as once, few, many or a class for expanded clones.

CDR3nt: TGTGCCTGGACTAGCGGGAGTAACTACGAGCAGTACTTC; CDR3aa: CAWTSGSNYEQYF; d_gene: TRBD2; abundance: medium-sized; j_gene: TRBJ2-7; len: 13; v_gene: TRBV30
CDR3nt: TGTGCCAGCAGCTTAGATCCTGGGGCGGCCCAAGTTGGGTATGGCTACACCTTC; CDR3aa: CASSLDPGAAQVGYGYTF; d_gene: -; abundance: many; j_gene: TRBJ1-2; len: 18; v_gene: TRBV11-2
CDR3nt: TGCAGTGCAACTCCGGGACTAGCGGGAGGCGGGGAGACCCAGTACTTC; CDR3aa: CSATPGLAGGGETQYF; d_gene: TRBD2; abundance: few; j_gene: TRBJ2-5; len: 16; v_gene: TRBV20-1
CDR3nt: TGTGCCATCAGTGAGAGTCGGGAGTCTAACTATGGCTACACCTTC; CDR3aa: CAISESRESNYGYTF; d_gene: -; abundance: -; j_gene: TRBJ1-2; len: 15; v_gene: TRBV10-3
CDR3nt: TGCAGTGCTACCCTGGGAGGGGGAGTTGAGACCCAGTACTTC; CDR3aa: CSATLGGGVETQYF; d_gene: -; abundance: many; j_gene: TRBJ2-5; len: 14; v_gene: TRBV20-1
CDR3nt: TGTGCCAGCAGCCCTACAGCCAATCAGCCCCAGCATTTT; CDR3aa: CASSPTANQPQHF; d_gene: -; abundance: many; j_gene: TRBJ1-5; len: 13; v_gene: TRBV6-5
CDR3nt: TGCAGCGCTCGGACAGGAACTGAAGCTTTCTTT; CDR3aa: CSARTGTEAFF; d_gene: TRBD1; abundance: many; j_gene: TRBJ1-1; len: 11; v_gene: TRBV29-1
CDR3nt: TGTGCCAGCAGCACAACGTTTGGAGAGACCCAGTACTTC; CDR3aa: CASSTTFGETQYF; d_gene: -; abundance: -; j_gene: TRBJ2-5; len: 13; v_gene: TRBV7-9
CDR3nt: TGTGCCAGCAGCCAAGTAACAGGGGACATTCAGTACTTC; CDR3aa: CASSQVTGDIQYF; d_gene: TRBD1; abundance: -; j_gene: TRBJ2-4; len: 13; v_gene: TRBV14
CDR3nt: TGTGCCAGCAGTTTAGGGGGGGTCCCCTACGAGCAGTACTTC; CDR3aa: CASSLGGVPYEQYF; d_gene: TRBD2; abundance: many; j_gene: TRBJ2-7; len: 14; v_gene: TRBV28
CDR3nt: TGTGCCAGCAGTCGGGGTCAGCCCCAGCATTTT; CDR3aa: CASSRGQPQHF; d_gene: -; abundance: many; j_gene: TRBJ1-5; len: 11; v_gene: TRBV6-2/TRBV6-3
CDR3nt: TGTGCCATCAGTGAGATGGGGACTAGCCCGACCCAGTACTTC; CDR3aa: CAISEMGTSPTQYF; d_gene: TRBD2; abundance: few; j_gene: TRBJ2-5; len: 14; v_gene: TRBV10-3
CDR3nt: TGTGCCAGCAGCTTGGCCAATGTGGGAAATTCACCCCTCCACTTT; CDR3aa: CASSLANVGNSPLHF; d_gene: -; abundance: few; j_gene: TRBJ1-6; len: 15; v_gene: TRBV5-5
CDR3nt: TGCAGTGCTAGAGTTTGGGGGGGGAGCGGAAGCACAGATACGCAGTATTTT; CDR3aa: CSARVWGGSGSTDTQYF; d_gene: TRBD2; abundance: -; j_gene: TRBJ2-3; len: 17; v_gene: TRBV20-1
CDR3nt: TGTGCCAGCAGTCCCAATGACAGTGGCTATGGCTACACCTTC; CDR3aa: CASSPNDSGYGYTF; d_gene: -; abundance: many; j_gene: TRBJ1-2; len: 14; v_gene: TRBV3-1
CDR3nt: TGTGCCAGCAGTTACGACGGGAACTATGGCTACACCTTC; CDR3aa: CASSYDGNYGYTF; d_gene: -; abundance: -; j_gene: TRBJ1-2; len: 13; v_gene: TRBV6-2/TRBV6-3
CDR3nt: TGCGCCAGCAGTGGGGGGGCCCTTGAGCAGTTCTTC; CDR3aa: CASSGGALEQFF; d_gene: -; abundance: -; j_gene: TRBJ2-1; len: 12; v_gene: TRBV5-1
CDR3nt: TGTGCCAGCAGTTACCCGGGACCCCGAACTGAAGCTTTCTTT; CDR3aa: CASSYPGPRTEAFF; d_gene: -; abundance: few; j_gene: TRBJ1-1; len: 14; v_gene: TRBV6-2/TRBV6-3
CDR3nt: TGTGCCAGCAGTTTAGGAGAGACCCAGTACTTC; CDR3aa: CASSLGETQYF; d_gene: -; abundance: many; j_gene: TRBJ2-5; len: 11; v_gene: TRBV12-3/TRBV12-4
CDR3nt: TGTGCCAGCAGTTTCGGTGGAGGTCAGCCCCAGCATTTT; CDR3aa: CASSFGGGQPQHF; d_gene: -; abundance: -; j_gene: TRBJ1-5; len: 13; v_gene: TRBV12-3/TRBV12-4
CDR3nt: TGCAGCGTTGAAGTAGGGGAAAAGGCTTTCTTT; CDR3aa: CSVEVGEKAFF; d_gene: -; abundance: medium-sized; j_gene: TRBJ1-1; len: 11; v_gene: TRBV29-1
CDR3nt: TGCAGCGTCGCCGGGATCGCGGGACCCCTCACTGAGCAGTTCTTC; CDR3aa: CSVAGIAGPLTEQFF; d_gene: -; abundance: few; j_gene: TRBJ2-1; len: 15; v_gene: TRBV29-1
CDR3nt: TGTGCCAGCAGTTTAGCGGGGGGAGGAGAGACCCAGTACTTC; CDR3aa: CASSLAGGGETQYF; d_gene: -; abundance: -; j_gene: TRBJ2-5; len: 14; v_gene: TRBV12-3/TRBV12-4
CDR3nt: TGTGCTAGTGGAGAACAGGGACCCACCGGGGAGCTGTTTTTT; CDR3aa: CASGEQGPTGELFF; d_gene: -; abundance: medium-sized; j_gene: TRBJ2-2; len: 14; v_gene: TRBV12-5
CDR3nt: TGCGCCAGCAGCCAAGCCAGCAGCAGCATTGACACTGAAGCTTTCTTT; CDR3aa: CASSQASSSIDTEAFF; d_gene: -; abundance: few; j_gene: TRBJ1-1; len: 16; v_gene: TRBV4-1
CDR3nt: TGTGCCAGCAGCCAAGTGGGAACTGAAGCTTTCTTT; CDR3aa: CASSQVGTEAFF; d_gene: -; abundance: many; j_gene: TRBJ1-1; len: 12; v_gene: TRBV3-1
CDR3nt: TGTGCCAGCAGCCGTGCGGCAGCCTGGGGGAACTATGGCTACACCTTC; CDR3aa: CASSRAAAWGNYGYTF; d_gene: -; abundance: many; j_gene: TRBJ1-2; len: 16; v_gene: TRBV3-1
CDR3nt: TGTGCCAGCAGCGTTTATTGGCTATCCTACAATGAGCAGTTCTTC; CDR3aa: CASSVYWLSYNEQFF; d_gene: -; abundance: -; j_gene: TRBJ2-1; len: 15; v_gene: TRBV9
CDR3nt: TGCAGCGTTGACAGGTACACTGAAGCTTTCTTT; CDR3aa: CSVDRYTEAFF; d_gene: -; abundance: few; j_gene: TRBJ1-1; len: 11; v_gene: TRBV29-1
CDR3nt: TGTGCCAGCATTGATAGCTCCTATAATTCACCCCTCCACTTT; CDR3aa: CASIDSSYNSPLHF; d_gene: -; abundance: many; j_gene: TRBJ1-6; len: 14; v_gene: TRBV6-5
CDR3nt: TGTGCCTGGAGGCCAGGGAATGCCCTTATGCCCCTCCACTTT; CDR3aa: CAWRPGNALMPLHF; d_gene: -; abundance: few; j_gene: TRBJ1-6; len: 14; v_gene: TRBV30
CDR3nt: TGTGCCAGCAGCTTTGACAGGGTCGTTGGAACAGATACGCAGTATTTT; CDR3aa: CASSFDRVVGTDTQYF; d_gene: TRBD1; abundance: -; j_gene: TRBJ2-3; len: 16; v_gene: TRBV7-2
CDR3nt: TGCGCCAGCAGCCCTGGACCTCTGGATGAGCAGTACTTC; CDR3aa: CASSPGPLDEQYF; d_gene: -; abundance: medium-sized; j_gene: TRBJ2-7; len: 13; v_gene: TRBV5-1
CDR3nt: TGCAGTGCTAAAGCTAGCGGGGGGCTCGCCTACGAGCAGTACTTC; CDR3aa: CSAKASGGLAYEQYF; d_gene: TRBD2; abundance: -; j_gene: TRBJ2-7; len: 15; v_gene: TRBV20-1
CDR3nt: TGTGCCAGCAGAACTAGACAGGGCCTGAGTGACGACTTC; CDR3aa: CASRTRQGLSDDF; d_gene: TRBD1; abundance: many; j_gene: TRBJ2-4; len: 13; v_gene: TRBV6-2/TRBV6-3
CDR3nt: TGTGCCAGCAGCTTGAACAGCGGAAGCTCCTACGAGCAGTACTTC; CDR3aa: CASSLNSGSSYEQYF; d_gene: -; abundance: many; j_gene: TRBJ2-7; len: 15; v_gene: TRBV11-2
CDR3nt: TGCGCCAGCAGCCAGCTGGGACAGGGGAACACTGAAGCTTTCTTT; CDR3aa: CASSQLGQGNTEAFF; d_gene: TRBD1; abundance: many; j_gene: TRBJ1-1; len: 15; v_gene: TRBV5-1